This T cell receptor beta chain was identified during a study of technical replicates of blood from a handful of donors. Trimming took 6 bases from V and 1 from J, leaving 12 bases between them. The CDR3 length is 14 residues. The V gene's germline CDR1 is LGHNA and CDR2 YNFKEQ. Some clones are missing from TCRdb's copy, which holds only in-frame ones; the method was immunoSEQ multiplex PCR. The sample shows some 98,000 clones, about 94% of them seen only once. Sequencing input: T cells isolated from PBMCs. The chain joins TRBV4-2 to TRBJ1-1; no clear D gene. The receptor's source is a human donor in good health. For the CDR3, the DNA is TGTGCCAGCAGGGGAGGACCCCAGAACACTGAAGCTTTCTTT. This codes for CASRGGPQNTEAFF.